This T cell receptor beta chain originates from a study of shared clonotypes between healthy human individuals. In the study overall: Three plates were used per donor for CD4 naive, three for CD4 memory, two for CD8 naive and one for CD8 memory. Study findings and constraints: Sampling involved blood alone; tissue repertoires likely differ. Memory subsets had estimated richness that was generally smaller than that of naive subsets.

Concerning this clone: The antigen remains undetermined.

The table came from immunoSEQ multiplex PCR; TCRdb's copy has only in-frame clones and leaves some out. The top ten clones hold around 1.8% of a sample with about 2.2 million clones, 93% of them seen once. Naive CD8 populations comprised CD45RO-negative cells positively selected for CCR7, excluding terminally differentiated effector memory CD45RA+ cells. The study drew its donors from healthy HIV-negative adults without recent acute infections or vaccinations. The TCR comes from a man between 18 and 29 years old in good health. Some clones in this sample may be carry-over from other donors' samples. Sequenced: naive CD8+ T cells from PBMCs.

The CDR3 spells CASTSVMGNEQFF. DNA of the CDR3: TGCGCCAGCACCAGCGTCATGGGTAATGAGCAGTTCTTC. The rearrangement uses TRBV4-3 and TRBJ2-1, with D unclear. Germline V gene sequence: CDR1 LGHNA, CDR2 YSLEER. V lost 7 bases to trimming and J lost 7 bases, with 14 bases between them. This CDR3 region has 13 residues.